This T cell receptor beta chain emerged from a study of T cell responses to AZD1222 COVID-19 vaccine. The study, taken as a whole, reports: The study sampled repertoires only after the peak T cell response.

Comments on this clone: No antigen is known for it.

Generated by immunoSEQ multiplex PCR, the TCRdb table keeps only in-frame clones and is missing some. The sample holds about 180,000 clones, more than 80% seen once. This CDR3 has 17 residues. Germline V gives CDR1 LGHDT, CDR2 YNNKEL (reference sequence). Trimming at V came to 1 base and at J to 8 bases, leaving 13 bases not matched to a gene. Sequencing used peripheral blood, obtained on day 0 of AZD1222 vaccination. The TCR comes from an adult in good health. This sequence joins TRBV3-1 (or the pseudogene TRBV3-2) and TRBJ2-1; 8 positions agree with TRBD2. The CDR3 here is CASSQGFSGGRIDEQFF. CDR3 nucleotides: TGTGCCAGCAGCCAAGGGTTCTCGGGGGGGCGGATCGATGAGCAGTTCTTC.